A selection of T cell receptor beta chains follows, all from one sample in a study of blood T cell repertoires in COVID-19. Assay used: immunoSEQ multiplex PCR; TCRdb lists only in-frame clones, some missing. The sample shows around 180,000 clones, 80% to 85% of them seen only once. Material: peripheral blood. These receptors were collected from a woman aged 80 or over with COVID-19, enrolled during active disease. Each CDR3 is given with its conserved first and last residue. The D gene is left open where the match is weak. A clone size is listed for some rows: how often the clone was seen (once, few, many), or a class if it is expanded.

v_call: TRBV19
d_call: TRBD1
j_call: TRBJ1-5
clone_size: .
cdr3_aa: CASSFRDRNSNQPQHF
cdr3_nt: TGTGCCAGTAGTTTCAGGGACAGGAATAGCAATCAGCCCCAGCATTTT

v_call: TRBV21-1
d_call: .
j_call: TRBJ2-1
clone_size: .
cdr3_aa: CASSAGEGSNEQFF
cdr3_nt: TGTGCCAGCAGTGCAGGGGAAGGGTCAAATGAGCAGTTCTTC

v_call: TRBV7-8
d_call: TRBD2
j_call: TRBJ2-7
clone_size: once
cdr3_aa: CASSRGLAGRYEQYF
cdr3_nt: TGTGCCAGCAGCCGGGGACTAGCGGGGCGGTACGAGCAGTACTTC

v_call: TRBV19
d_call: TRBD1
j_call: TRBJ2-7
clone_size: .
cdr3_aa: CASSWTGGYEQYF
cdr3_nt: TGTGCCAGTAGTTGGACAGGGGGCTACGAGCAGTACTTC

v_call: TRBV5-1
d_call: TRBD1
j_call: TRBJ2-7
clone_size: .
cdr3_aa: CASSLDGQGFVREYF
cdr3_nt: TGCGCCAGCAGCTTGGATGGACAGGGTTTCGTAAGGGAGTACTTC

v_call: TRBV7-2
d_call: TRBD1
j_call: TRBJ2-7
clone_size: .
cdr3_aa: CASRRGTGPFYEQYF
cdr3_nt: TGTGCCAGCAGACGGGGGACAGGACCATTTTACGAGCAGTACTTC

v_call: TRBV7-9
d_call: TRBD1
j_call: TRBJ2-7
clone_size: .
cdr3_aa: CASSSNRPGGNYEQYF
cdr3_nt: TGTGCCAGCAGCTCAAATAGGCCAGGGGGCAACTACGAGCAGTACTTC

v_call: TRBV24-1
d_call: TRBD2
j_call: TRBJ2-1
clone_size: .
cdr3_aa: CATGHSGRANEQFF
cdr3_nt: TGTGCCACCGGACATAGCGGGAGGGCCAATGAGCAGTTCTTC

v_call: TRBV9
d_call: TRBD2
j_call: TRBJ2-3
clone_size: .
cdr3_aa: CASSVGGLAASTDTQYF
cdr3_nt: TGTGCCAGCAGCGTAGGGGGACTAGCGGCTAGCACAGATACGCAGTATTTT

v_call: TRBV6-5
d_call: .
j_call: TRBJ1-2
clone_size: .
cdr3_aa: CASAYGGNYGYTF
cdr3_nt: TGTGCCAGCGCTTACGGAGGGAACTATGGCTACACCTTC

v_call: TRBV5-1
d_call: .
j_call: TRBJ1-1
clone_size: .
cdr3_aa: CASTIQGVTEAFF
cdr3_nt: TGCGCCAGCACCATACAGGGTGTCACTGAAGCTTTCTTT

v_call: TRBV9
d_call: .
j_call: TRBJ1-1
clone_size: .
cdr3_aa: CASSVATQGFDTEAFF
cdr3_nt: TGTGCCAGCAGCGTAGCGACGCAGGGCTTCGACACTGAAGCTTTCTTT

v_call: TRBV6-6
d_call: .
j_call: TRBJ1-2
clone_size: .
cdr3_aa: CASSYLYGYTF
cdr3_nt: TGTGCCAGCAGTTATCTCTATGGCTACACCTTC

v_call: TRBV27
d_call: .
j_call: TRBJ1-1
clone_size: .
cdr3_aa: CASSLSMNTEAFF
cdr3_nt: TGTGCCAGCAGTTTGTCCATGAACACTGAAGCTTTCTTT

v_call: TRBV5-6
d_call: TRBD1
j_call: TRBJ1-1
clone_size: once
cdr3_aa: CASSWDSNTEAFF
cdr3_nt: TGTGCCAGCAGCTGGGACAGTAACACTGAAGCTTTCTTT

v_call: TRBV7-2
d_call: .
j_call: TRBJ2-1
clone_size: .
cdr3_aa: CASSLIGRAGYNEQFF
cdr3_nt: TGTGCCAGCAGCTTAATCGGGAGAGCGGGCTACAATGAGCAGTTCTTC

v_call: TRBV4-1
d_call: .
j_call: TRBJ2-2
clone_size: .
cdr3_aa: CASTHQPIGAQNTGELFF
cdr3_nt: TGCGCCAGCACCCACCAACCTATAGGGGCCCAGAACACCGGGGAGCTGTTTTTT

v_call: TRBV13
d_call: .
j_call: TRBJ2-2
clone_size: .
cdr3_aa: CASSIAGQSTGELFF
cdr3_nt: TGTGCCAGCAGCATAGCGGGACAGTCCACCGGGGAGCTGTTTTTT

v_call: TRBV19
d_call: .
j_call: TRBJ2-3
clone_size: .
cdr3_aa: CASTPVAASTDTQYF
cdr3_nt: TGTGCCAGTACCCCCGTAGCGGCTAGCACAGATACGCAGTATTTT

v_call: TRBV11-2
d_call: .
j_call: TRBJ2-7
clone_size: .
cdr3_aa: CASSPTVSVEQYF
cdr3_nt: TGTGCCAGCAGCCCAACAGTTTCGGTCGAGCAGTACTTC

v_call: TRBV7-9
d_call: .
j_call: TRBJ2-1
clone_size: .
cdr3_aa: CASSLAGASYNEQFF
cdr3_nt: TGTGCCAGCAGCTTAGCAGGGGCGTCCTACAATGAGCAGTTCTTC

v_call: TRBV5-4
d_call: TRBD1
j_call: TRBJ2-3
clone_size: .
cdr3_aa: CASIDRGLSDTQYF
cdr3_nt: TGTGCCAGCATCGACAGGGGGCTATCAGATACGCAGTATTTT

v_call: TRBV23-1
d_call: TRBD1
j_call: TRBJ1-2
clone_size: .
cdr3_aa: CASRDRDLYGYTF
cdr3_nt: TGCGCCAGCAGGGACAGGGACCTCTATGGCTACACCTTC

v_call: TRBV7-2
d_call: .
j_call: TRBJ1-2
clone_size: .
cdr3_aa: CASSALRDYGYTF
cdr3_nt: TGTGCCAGCAGCGCACTCAGGGACTATGGCTACACCTTC

v_call: TRBV14
d_call: .
j_call: TRBJ2-7
clone_size: .
cdr3_aa: CASSQERGLTEQYF
cdr3_nt: TGTGCCAGCAGCCAAGAGCGGGGCCTTACAGAGCAGTACTTC

v_call: TRBV7-9
d_call: .
j_call: TRBJ1-1
clone_size: .
cdr3_aa: CASSLGEGGEETEAFF
cdr3_nt: TGTGCCAGCAGCTTAGGTGAAGGAGGGGAAGAGACTGAAGCTTTCTTT

v_call: TRBV15
d_call: TRBD1
j_call: TRBJ2-7
clone_size: .
cdr3_aa: CATSRVYRGNEQYF
cdr3_nt: TGTGCCACCAGCAGAGTGTACAGGGGTAACGAGCAGTACTTC

v_call: TRBV5-1
d_call: TRBD2
j_call: TRBJ2-3
clone_size: .
cdr3_aa: CASSATSGGAADTQYF
cdr3_nt: TGCGCCAGCAGCGCGACTAGCGGGGGGGCCGCAGATACGCAGTATTTT

v_call: TRBV21-1
d_call: .
j_call: TRBJ2-3
clone_size: .
cdr3_aa: CASSRAGGEGTQYF
cdr3_nt: TGTGCCAGCAGCAGGGCGGGGGGAGAGGGTACGCAGTATTTT

v_call: TRBV5-5
d_call: .
j_call: TRBJ1-4
clone_size: .
cdr3_aa: CASSSGPGLNNEKLFF
cdr3_nt: TGTGCCAGCAGCTCCGGCCCGGGACTGAATAATGAAAAACTGTTTTTT

v_call: TRBV5-4
d_call: TRBD2
j_call: TRBJ2-1
clone_size: .
cdr3_aa: CASSLGFDGREGNEQFF
cdr3_nt: TGTGCCAGCAGCTTAGGTTTTGACGGGAGGGAGGGCAATGAGCAGTTCTTC

v_call: TRBV9
d_call: TRBD2
j_call: TRBJ2-5
clone_size: .
cdr3_aa: CASSSSGGAQETQYF
cdr3_nt: TGTGCCAGCAGCAGTTCCGGGGGGGCCCAAGAGACCCAGTACTTC

v_call: TRBV5-1
d_call: TRBD1
j_call: TRBJ1-2
clone_size: once
cdr3_aa: CASSLTTGNYGYTF
cdr3_nt: TGCGCCAGCAGCTTAACGACAGGGAACTATGGCTACACCTTC

v_call: TRBV5-1
d_call: TRBD1
j_call: TRBJ2-1
clone_size: once
cdr3_aa: CASSFDRGSYNEQFF
cdr3_nt: TGCGCCAGCAGCTTCGACAGGGGCTCCTACAATGAGCAGTTCTTC

v_call: TRBV29-1
d_call: TRBD1
j_call: TRBJ1-4
clone_size: once
cdr3_aa: CSVARGVREKLFF
cdr3_nt: TGCAGCGTAGCCAGGGGGGTTCGGGAAAAACTGTTTTTT